What follows is one T cell receptor (beta chain) and its context. Its recognized antigen is unknown. Per-base qualities were not stored, and no clone one base away is much larger. This sample was sequenced with an Illumina HiSeq 1500. TCRdb redid the processing of the public reads, applying fastp at Q25 and MiXCR, and retained in-frame beta chains. A single entry per CDR3 protein holds the most common genes and DNA from its merged rows. For this sample there are approximately 910,000 distinct CDR3 sequences; 30% to 40% appear just once. Together, the top ten hold 11% to 15% of the sample. This record comes from a study of T cell repertoires in cytomegalovirus infection (dated by TCRdb to between 2018 and 2021). Regarding the research as a whole: Peptide stimulations targeted recently identified HLA-C-restricted CMV epitopes, whose presentation resists viral immunomodulation, together with well-studied HLA-B-restricted epitopes. Donor HLA type was relevant to the analysis, as public TCR beta signatures indicated carriage of CMV infection together with the matching HLA type. General findings and caveats noted by the study authors: The ex vivo response was dominated by HLA-C-restricted CMV-specific TCR beta clonotypes, and the single most frequent clonotype in two of eight donors was supplied by these HLA-C-restricted clonotypes. Carriers of CMV infection plus the relevant HLA type were discriminated by the cumulative frequency of public TCR beta family members in the study cohort and in an independent roughly 400-donor cohort.

In the paper's terms, the treatment or condition label means: in vitro stimulation with specific CMV peptide epitopes to enrich CMV-specific T cells. The receptor's source is a human donor in good health (CMV status not recorded). Some clones in this sample may be carry-over from other donors' samples. Sequenced here: cultured CD8+ T cells from PBMCs, sampled from culture after CMV antigen stimulation.

DNA sequence: TGTGCCAGCAGTTACTCGACAGGCCCCTACGAGCAGTACTTC. Its product reads: CASSYSTGPYEQYF. This receptor chain uses TRBV6-8 and TRBJ2-7, with a weak D call of TRBD1 (6 bases match). V is cut by 0 bases and J by 2 bases, and the space between the germline ends is 8 bases. Sequences MNHGY (CDR1) and SAAAGT (CDR2) are obtained from the germline V gene. From the cysteine up to the phenylalanine, the CDR3 has a length of 14 residues. Of all the DNA, just the CDR3 is kept, 42 bases in frame from base 1.